These T cell receptor beta chains were read from a single sample in a study of CD8 T cells in ankylosing spondylitis. TCRdb independently ran MiXCR on the 5' RACE reads; one entry per CDR3 protein. The data hold 35,000 to 45,000 distinct CDR3 sequences, with approximately 11% observed a single time. Sequencing input: blood, either unsorted or a sorted T cell fraction (not recorded which). The receptor source for this set is a male donor with ankylosing spondylitis or in good health (not recorded which). CDR3s include the opening cysteine and the closing phenylalanine or tryptophan. D genes are given only for firm matches. Clone sizes are shown as once, few or many counts, or a class when the clone is expanded.

v_call	j_call	cdr3_length	d_call	clone_size	cdr3_nt	cdr3_aa
TRBV5-1	TRBJ2-5	16	NA	many	TGCGCCAGCAGCTTGGCCCCCCTAGGAGGGGAAGAGACCCAGTACTTC	CASSLAPLGGEETQYF
TRBV12-3/TRBV12-4	TRBJ2-2	15	NA	many	TGTGCCAGCAGTTTAGTAGGGGTAAACACCGGGGAGCTGTTTTTT	CASSLVGVNTGELFF
TRBV20-1	TRBJ1-5	15	NA	many	TGCAGTGCCAAATATACAGGGCGGGGTGATCAGCCCCAGCATTTT	CSAKYTGRGDQPQHF
TRBV5-1	TRBJ1-2	15	NA	many	TGCGCCAGCAGCTCTCAAGGGGGGGATGTTGGTGGCTACACCTTC	CASSSQGGDVGGYTF
TRBV10-3	TRBJ1-4	15	TRBD1	many	TGTGCCATCAGTACCGGGACAGGGTTATTGGAAAAACTGTTTTTT	CAISTGTGLLEKLFF
TRBV6-1	TRBJ1-2	14	TRBD1	many	TGTGCCAGCAGCGGCAGGGGACAGGGCGTTGGCTACACCTTC	CASSGRGQGVGYTF
TRBV27	TRBJ2-5	15	TRBD1	many	TGTGCCAGCAGTTCCACACCGGACAGGCAAGAGACCCAGTACTTC	CASSSTPDRQETQYF
TRBV5-1	TRBJ2-7	14	NA	many	TGCGCCAGCAGCTTGACGGGGAACTCCTACGAGCAGTACTTC	CASSLTGNSYEQYF
TRBV5-1	TRBJ1-6	15	TRBD1	many	TGCGCCAGCAGCGGGGGGACAGCCTATAATTCACCCCTCCACTTT	CASSGGTAYNSPLHF
TRBV3-1	TRBJ2-4	14	NA	many	TGTGCCAGCAGCCCACCCGGGACACAAAACATTCAGTACTTC	CASSPPGTQNIQYF